This T cell receptor (beta chain) was captured in a study of T cells after yellow fever vaccination. The CDR3 is made up of 13 amino acids. Germline CDR1 reads SQVTM; CDR2 reads ANQGSEA. V was pared by 5 bases and J by 4 bases, with 8 bases of the junction left unmatched. On this clonotype: This may be a read error: a much more frequent sequence differs by one nucleotide.

From the 5' RACE reads, TCRdb called clonotypes with MiXCR, one entry per CDR3 protein. The sample shows fewer than 150,000 distinct CDR3 sequences, roughly 8% of them seen only once. The V and J genes are TRBV29-1 and TRBJ2-7; 7 positions match TRBD1. The clonotype comes from a man aged 25-45 years who received the YFV17D yellow fever vaccine. The input for sequencing was CD4+ T cells sorted from PBMCs, taken 5 days after the yellow fever booster vaccination. CDR3 in amino acids: CSVTGQWVYEQYF. CDR3 nucleotide sequence: TGCAGCGTTACGGGACAGTGGGTTTACGAGCAGTACTTC.